This is a list of T cell receptor beta chains from one sample in a study of blood T cells in healthy people across ages. TCRdb re-called the 5' RACE reads through MiXCR, storing one row per CDR3 protein. Among around 1,000,000 distinct CDR3 sequences, 35% to 40% were seen once, and the ten largest hold around 13%. Sequencing input: blood. These receptors were obtained from a man aged 18 to 35 in good health. The CDR3 runs from the conserved cysteine through the conserved F or W. Fields, in order: clone size, V gene, J gene, D gene, CDR3 DNA, CDR3 protein. D genes are given only for firm matches. Clone size, where shown, is once, few, many, or a class for clones that have expanded.

NA	TRBV20-1	TRBJ1-3	NA	TGCAGTGCCTCGGTGGGGGGAAACACCATATATTTT	CSASVGGNTIYF
NA	TRBV11-2	TRBJ1-1	NA	TGTGCCAGCAGCTTAGAAAGGGGATTGGACACTGAAGCTTTCTTT	CASSLERGLDTEAFF
NA	TRBV20-1	TRBJ1-4	NA	TGCAGCGCAGTCAGCCGGTCAACTAATGAAAAACTGTTTTTT	CSAVSRSTNEKLFF
few	TRBV5-1	TRBJ2-5	TRBD2	TGCGCCAGCAGCTTAAGCGGGGCAGCAGAGACCCAGTACTTC	CASSLSGAAETQYF
few	TRBV12-3/TRBV12-4	TRBJ2-1	NA	TGTGCCAGCAGTGCCCGAGGACTCGACCTTAATGAGCAGTTCTTC	CASSARGLDLNEQFF
few	TRBV27	TRBJ1-6	NA	TGTGCCAGCAGTTTAGCCCGAGGGGGTTCACCCCTCCACTTT	CASSLARGGSPLHF
NA	TRBV4-3	TRBJ1-1	NA	TGCGCCAGCCCTGGGCGGGTGAAGAACACTGAAGCTTTCTTT	CASPGRVKNTEAFF
few	TRBV25-1	TRBJ1-6	NA	TGTGCCAGCCGGTGGGGCAGTACCCATAATTCACCCCTCCACTTT	CASRWGSTHNSPLHF
many	TRBV12-3/TRBV12-4	TRBJ2-1	NA	TGTGCCAGCAGTTTAACGGGGGCCTACAATGAGCAGTTCTTC	CASSLTGAYNEQFF
NA	TRBV4-1	TRBJ2-1	NA	TGCGCCAGCAGCCCGCATCAGGGGCGCCCCAATGAGCAGTTCTTC	CASSPHQGRPNEQFF
NA	TRBV28	TRBJ1-1	NA	TGTGCCAGCATCGATGCGACAGGCCTGAACACTGAAGCTTTCTTT	CASIDATGLNTEAFF
NA	TRBV7-9	TRBJ1-4	NA	TGTGCCAGCAGCCCGCGGACGGCGCTAAGAGAAAAACTGTTTTTT	CASSPRTALREKLFF
NA	TRBV4-3	TRBJ1-5	NA	TGCGCCAGCAGCCAAGATGGACAGCGAAATCAGCCCCAGCATTTT	CASSQDGQRNQPQHF
NA	TRBV7-2	TRBJ1-5	NA	TGTGCCAGCAGCTCCTTTTGGGGGAATCAGCCCCAGCATTTT	CASSSFWGNQPQHF
NA	TRBV12-3/TRBV12-4	TRBJ1-2	NA	TGTGCCAGCAGTGTAAGCAATAACTATGGCTACACCTTC	CASSVSNNYGYTF